Given below is one TCR beta chain in context. What it binds is unknown. The source of the sample is a study of T-cell memory formation after mild COVID-19. As for the study in general: TCR clusters showed largely donor specificity. General study points: CD4/CD8 balance characterized clones contracting day 15 to 85, and CD4+ skew characterized later expanders. Unconfirmed was the SARS-CoV-2 specificity of second-wave clones that peaked on day 37.

With 4 bases removed from V and 2 bases from J, the gap between germline ends came to 12 bases. The CDR3 contains 15 residues. The germline V gene has CDR1 SGHTA and CDR2 FQGNSA. TCRdb called the 5' RACE reads again in MiXCR, with one record for every CDR3 protein. The repertoire holds some 100,000 distinct CDR3 sequences, with approximately 10% as singletons. V usage is TRBV7-2 and J usage is TRBJ1-3; D gene unclear. The material sequenced was PBMCs or a T cell subset sorted from them (not recorded which). This TCR was recovered from a young man who had mild COVID-19 (a few samples of this study predate the infection). Cell type and time point are not known. In DNA form, the CDR3 reads TGTGCCAGCAGCTCACCCCCCCTTCCTGGAAACACCATATATTTT. It yields the protein CASSSPPLPGNTIYF.